This T cell receptor beta chain was recorded in a study of control samples from healthy donors and cancer patients. Assay: immunoSEQ multiplex PCR; the TCRdb copy retains only in-frame clones and omits some. The sample consists of 100,000 to 120,000 clones, roughly four fifths of them appearing once. This CDR3 has 15 amino acids. CDR1 is MDHEN and CDR2 is SYDVKM in the germline V gene. The trim removed 7 bases at V and 2 bases at J, leaving 5 bases unmatched. This sequence was found in a woman aged 50 to 65 in good health. Sequencing was carried out using blood. The chain employs TRBV28 and TRBJ2-1; 10 bases line up with TRBD2. The CDR3 DNA reads as TGTGCCAGCACAAAGAGCGGGGGGGCCTACAATGAGCAGTTCTTC. Translated, it gives CASTKSGGAYNEQFF. The full variable domain, completed using reference TRBV28 and TRBJ2-1, is DVKVTQSSRYLVKRTGEKVFLECVQDMDHENMFWYRQDPGLGLRLIYFSYDVKMKEKGDIPEGYSVSREKKERFSLILESASTNQTSMYLCASTKSGGAYNEQFFGPGTRLTVL.